One sample yielded the 24 T cell receptor beta chains listed below, sequenced in a study of T cell responses to AZD1222 COVID-19 vaccine. Only in-frame clones appear in the TCRdb table, and some are missing; sequencing was by immunoSEQ multiplex PCR. The sample data list about 140,000 clones. The sample taken for sequencing was peripheral blood. Source of these receptors: an adult in good health.

Points on this clone: One junction end does not reproduce the germline sequence, and a read error may be involved. The gene calls are TRBV6-1 and TRBJ2-7, with a possible D match to TRBD2 (5 bases). CDR1 MNHNS and CDR2 SASEGT come from the germline V gene. CDR3 length equals 13 residues. CDR3 sequence: CASSSLAVYEHYF. The CDR3 DNA follows: TGTGCCAGCAGTTCTCTAGCCGTCTACGAGCATTACTTC.

The chain recombines TRBV12-3 or TRBV12-4 with TRBJ1-4; D may be TRBD1 (6 bases). Trimming pared 3 bases from V and 8 bases from J, leaving 10 bases between. The CDR3 loop spans 13 amino acids. In nucleotides, the CDR3 is TGTGCCAGCAGTTTCGGGACACTAGAAAAACTGTTTTTT. It codes for CASSFGTLEKLFF.

The chain has TRBV18 and TRBJ1-6; no clear D gene. The CDR3 runs 16 residues. Trimming took 3 bases from V and 0 from J, leaving 9 bases between them. CDR1 KGHSH and CDR2 LQKENI come from the germline V gene. CDR3 sequence reads: CASSPQASSYNSPLHF. Here the CDR3 DNA reads TGTGCCAGCTCACCGCAGGCGAGCTCCTATAATTCACCCCTCCACTTT.

The chain joins TRBV5-1 to TRBJ1-4; no firm D call. This CDR3 is 14 amino acids long. Germline-derived CDR1 and CDR2 are SGHRS and YFSETQ. With 0 bases removed from V and 2 bases from J, the gap between germline ends came to 5 bases. CDR3 loop: CASSLGLTNEKLFF. The CDR3 DNA reads TGCGCCAGCAGCTTGGGACTGACTAATGAAAAACTGTTTTTT.

The chain has TRBV5-1 and TRBJ2-7; D is undetermined. Germline V lookup: CDR1 SGHRS, CDR2 YFSETQ. The CDR3 sequence is 14 residues long. Deletions cut 0 bases from V and 1 base from J, with 8 bases between. DNA of the CDR3: TGCGCCAGCAGCTTGGACCCAAGTTCCTACGAGCAGTACTTC. Translated: CASSLDPSSYEQYF.

CDR3: CASSEALLGQGITEAFF. The CDR3 DNA reads TGTGCCAGCAGTGAAGCGCTTCTGGGACAGGGTATCACTGAAGCTTTCTTT. The V gene is TRBV6-1, the J gene TRBJ1-1, with 9 nucleotides matching TRBD1. Germline assignment: CDR1 MNHNS and CDR2 SASEGT. This CDR3 spans 17 amino acids. With V trimmed by 0 bases and J by 4 bases, 9 bases remained unmatched.

The rearrangement uses TRBV12-3 or TRBV12-4 and TRBJ1-5; 7 nucleotides agree with TRBD1. The CDR3 spans 13 residues. V was clipped by 5 bases and J by 2 bases; unmatched bases: 0. The CDR3 protein is CASSGTGNQPQHF. CDR3 DNA: TGTGCCAGCAGTGGGACAGGCAATCAGCCCCAGCATTTT.

The chain employs TRBV7-9 and TRBJ1-2; D not resolved. Germline CDR1 reads SEHNR; CDR2 reads FQNEAQ (reference sequence). The length of the CDR3 is 16 residues. Trimming pared 5 bases from V and 6 bases from J, leaving 22 bases between. CDR3 bases: TGTGCCAGCAGCCCCCTCGCTGGGGTGGTTAGCGATGGCTACACCTTC. It specifies CASSPLAGVVSDGYTF.

The chain has TRBV3-1 (or the pseudogene TRBV3-2) and TRBJ2-4, with D possibly TRBD1 on 5 matching bases. The germline CDR1 and CDR2 sequences are LGHDT and YNNKEL (reference sequence). V lost 3 bases to trimming and J lost 0 bases, with 9 bases between them. The CDR3 is made up of 15 amino acids. The DNA for the CDR3 is TGTGCCAGCAGCCACGCCAGGGTAGCCAAAAACATTCAGTACTTC. Translated, it gives CASSHARVAKNIQYF.

V usage is TRBV4-1 and J usage is TRBJ1-4; TRBD1 agrees at 7 bases. The trim removed 3 bases at V and 4 bases at J, leaving 8 bases unmatched. Per germline, CDR1 MGHRA and CDR2 YSYEKL. CDR3 size: 16 residues. Here the CDR3 DNA reads TGCGCCAGCAGCCAGCGCGACAGGGCGAGTAATGAAAAACTGTTTTTT. It encodes CASSQRDRASNEKLFF.

V and J are TRBV5-1 and TRBJ2-3; D unclear. The CDR3 covers 14 residues. Trimming left V 0 bases short and J 1 base short, with 6 bases between. Germline CDR1 reads SGHRS; CDR2 reads YFSETQ. The CDR3: CASSLGLGTDTQYF. In nucleotides, the CDR3 is TGCGCCAGCAGCTTGGGCCTGGGCACAGATACGCAGTATTTT.

This chain uses TRBV29-1 with TRBJ1-2; TRBD1 aligns across 7 bases. Germline CDR1 SQVTM, CDR2 ANQGSEA. The V and J ends lost 2 bases and 5 bases, in that order; junction bases with no gene match: 14. This CDR3 is built from 16 residues. CDR3 in amino acids: CSVENRDRALEYGYTF. The CDR3 nucleotides read TGCAGCGTTGAAAACCGGGACAGAGCCTTAGAATATGGCTACACCTTC.

The chain is built from TRBV5-4 and TRBJ1-1, with D possibly matching TRBD1 (5 bases). This CDR3 comprises 14 residues. V was trimmed by 4 bases and J by 7 bases, leaving 17 bases between them. Germline values: CDR1 SGHNT, CDR2 YYREEE (reference sequence). CDR3 amino acids: CASSLIGGEGEAFF. DNA of the CDR3: TGTGCCAGCAGCCTCATTGGGGGGGAGGGTGAAGCTTTCTTT.

This chain connects TRBV7-9 to TRBJ1-4; 8 nucleotides align to TRBD1. CDR1 and CDR2 from the germline V gene are SEHNR and FQNEAQ (reference sequence). V lost 3 bases, J lost 7 bases, and 7 bases stayed unmatched. The CDR3 runs 15 residues. The CDR3 sequence is CASSFDQGAVEKLFF. Here the CDR3 DNA reads TGTGCCAGCAGCTTCGATCAGGGGGCGGTTGAAAAACTGTTTTTT.

V is TRBV12-5 and J is TRBJ2-1; D is ambiguous. The germline V gene encodes CDR1 LGHNT and CDR2 FRNRAP. The ends were cut back, 2 bases at V and 9 bases at J, with 11 bases in the middle. The CDR3 sequence is 13 residues long. CDR3 protein: CASGLWVVGEQFF. The CDR3, as DNA: TGTGCTAGTGGTTTGTGGGTTGTCGGTGAGCAGTTCTTC.

Notes on this clone: The sample holds other DNA sequences that translate to the same CDR3. V and J are TRBV2 and TRBJ1-2; D gene uncertain. V was pared by 6 bases and J by 2 bases, with 10 bases between. The CDR3 has 13 amino acids. Germline-derived CDR1 and CDR2 are SNHLY and FYNNEI. The CDR3 loop reads CASSPDSNYGYTF. CDR3 nucleotides: TGTGCCAGCAGCCCCGATTCCAACTATGGCTACACCTTC. Full variable domain (outside the CDR3, taken from reference TRBV2 and TRBJ1-2): EPEVTQTPSHQVTQMGQEVILRCVPISNHLYFYWYRQILGQKVEFLVSFYNNEISEKSEIFDDQFSVERPDGSNFTLKIRSTKLEDSAMYFCASSPDSNYGYTFGSGTRLTVV.

The CDR3 coding sequence is TGTGCCAGCAGCCCGACAGGGGGGAGTGATTCACCCCTCCACTTT. It yields the protein CASSPTGGSDSPLHF. The chain has TRBV7-3 and TRBJ1-6, with 9 bases aligning to TRBD1. J was trimmed by 8 bases and V by 5 bases; bases with no gene match: 7. The CDR3 has 15 residues. Germline loops: CDR1 SGHTA, CDR2 FQGTGA.

The chain employs TRBV19 and TRBJ2-7, with D perhaps TRBD2 (5 bases). Germline CDR1 LNHDA, CDR2 SQIVND (reference sequence). CDR3 length: 15 residues. The V end lost 6 bases, the J end lost 1 base, and 16 bases lay between the germline ends. Here the CDR3 reads CASSPGLGPSYEQYF. CDR3 coding DNA: TGTGCCAGTAGCCCTGGACTCGGACCGTCCTACGAGCAGTACTTC.

This chain links TRBV30 with TRBJ1-2; D is perhaps TRBD1 (5 bases). V lost 0 bases, J lost 4 bases, and 15 bases lay in between. The CDR3 has 15 amino acids. The V gene's germline CDR1 is GTSNPN and CDR2 SVGIG (reference sequence). CDR3 residues: CAWSVGTAGGYGYTF. The CDR3 nucleotides are TGTGCCTGGAGTGTCGGTACCGCCGGGGGCTATGGCTACACCTTC. The whole variable domain, filled in from reference TRBV30 and TRBJ1-2, reads SQTIHQWPATLVQPVGSPLSLECTVEGTSNPNLYWYRQAAGRGLQLLFYSVGIGQISSEVPQNLSASRPQDRQFILSSKKLLLSDSGFYLCAWSVGTAGGYGYTFGSGTRLTVV.

The genes are TRBV6-5 and TRBJ1-1, with no clear D. Germline CDR1 reads MNHEY; CDR2 reads SVGAGI. The CDR3 runs 11 residues. The V gene lost 6 bases and the J gene lost 1 base, with 3 bases spanning the gap. The CDR3 reads CASSPNTEAFF. In DNA form, the CDR3 reads TGTGCCAGCAGCCCGAACACTGAAGCTTTCTTT.

This CDR3 reads CASSPSGRPGGTQYF. The CDR3 DNA reads as TGTGCCAGCAGCCCTAGTGGAAGGCCGGGAGGAACCCAGTACTTC. The gene calls are TRBV28 and TRBJ2-5; 7 nucleotides align to TRBD2. The CDR3 loop spans 15 amino acids. V dropped 6 bases and J dropped 8; count of bases not matched to a gene: 15. Germline V gene lookup returns CDR1 MDHEN and CDR2 SYDVKM.

The chain combines TRBV6-5 with TRBJ1-6; TRBD1 aligns across 8 bases. The CDR3 loop spans 13 amino acids. The J segment lost 18 bases and the V segment lost 4 bases, leaving 11 bases of the junction unmatched. The germline V gene has CDR1 MNHEY and CDR2 SVGAGI. The CDR3 sequence: CASSSTEGQAPHF. The CDR3 bases are TGTGCCAGCAGTTCCACCGAGGGACAGGCCCCCCACTTT.

V gene TRBV20-1 combines with J gene TRBJ2-1; 9 bases map to TRBD2. The CDR3 covers 16 residues. Germline V gene lookup returns CDR1 DFQATT and CDR2 SNEGSKA (reference sequence). V lost 3 bases, J lost 3 bases, and 9 bases stayed unmatched. The CDR3 nucleotides are TGCAGTGCTAGTCTAGCGGGGCTAGTAAGCTACAATGAGCAGTTCTTC. Protein: CSASLAGLVSYNEQFF.

This sequence joins TRBV12-3 or TRBV12-4 and TRBJ1-1, with D possibly being TRBD1 (5 bases). V was shortened by 3 bases and J by 3 bases, with 8 bases between the two germline ends. CDR3 length: 13 amino acids. The CDR3 sequence is CASSFVRDTEAFF. CDR3 sequence (DNA): TGTGCCAGCAGTTTCGTCAGGGACACTGAAGCTTTCTTT.